This T cell receptor beta chain was obtained from a study of cytomegalovirus exposure and HLA in healthy donors. Study-wide background: The 130 or so validation repertoires were reported in a later analysis to have been generated on the same platform as the approximately 700 first-cohort repertoires.

Findings and caveats of the study: Cytomegalovirus association was listed for under 200 TCR beta chains.

The donors were members of the roughly 120-subject validation cohort (separate from the approximately 670-subject first cohort). About this clone: Its antigen is undetermined.

V shed 5 bases and J shed 8 bases, with 15 bases lying between them. Germline CDR1 is SNHLY and CDR2 is FYNNEI. This CDR3 comprises 14 residues. Measured with immunoSEQ multiplex PCR; TCRdb has only the in-frame clones, and not every one. This sample carries 200,000 or so clones, over 65% of them seen once, and the ten largest clones take around 6.7%. The source of this sequence is a man between 18 and 29 years old in good health and CMV-seropositive. Sequencing was performed on PBMCs. V usage is TRBV2 and J usage is TRBJ1-4; D is uncertain. CDR3 amino acids: CASSLGLRGEKLFF. In DNA, the CDR3 is TGTGCCAGCAGTCTTGGCCTCCGAGGGGAAAAACTGTTTTTT.